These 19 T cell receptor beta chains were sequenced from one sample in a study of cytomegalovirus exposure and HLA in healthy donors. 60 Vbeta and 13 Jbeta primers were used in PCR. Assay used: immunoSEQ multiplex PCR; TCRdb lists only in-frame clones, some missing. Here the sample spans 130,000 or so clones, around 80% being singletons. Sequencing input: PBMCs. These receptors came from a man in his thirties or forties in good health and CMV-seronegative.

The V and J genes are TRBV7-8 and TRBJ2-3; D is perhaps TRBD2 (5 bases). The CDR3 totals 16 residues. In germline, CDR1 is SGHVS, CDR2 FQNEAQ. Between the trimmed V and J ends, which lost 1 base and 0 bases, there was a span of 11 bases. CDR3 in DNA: TGTGCCAGCAGCTTAGATAAGCGGTACAGCACAGATACGCAGTATTTT. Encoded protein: CASSLDKRYSTDTQYF.

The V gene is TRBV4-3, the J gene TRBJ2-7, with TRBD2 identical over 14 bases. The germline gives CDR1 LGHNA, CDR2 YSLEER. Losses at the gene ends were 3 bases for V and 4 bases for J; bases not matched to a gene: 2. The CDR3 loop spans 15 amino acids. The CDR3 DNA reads TGCGCCAGCAGCCAGGGACTAGCGGGAGCTTACGAGCAGTACTTC. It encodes CASSQGLAGAYEQYF.

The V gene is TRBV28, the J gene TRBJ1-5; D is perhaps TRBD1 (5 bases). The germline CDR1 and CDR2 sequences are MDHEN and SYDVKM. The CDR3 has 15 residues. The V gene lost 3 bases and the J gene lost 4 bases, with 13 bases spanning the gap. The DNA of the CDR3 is TGTGCCAGCAGTTTTCCCGACAGTGGTAATCAGCCCCAGCATTTT. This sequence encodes CASSFPDSGNQPQHF.

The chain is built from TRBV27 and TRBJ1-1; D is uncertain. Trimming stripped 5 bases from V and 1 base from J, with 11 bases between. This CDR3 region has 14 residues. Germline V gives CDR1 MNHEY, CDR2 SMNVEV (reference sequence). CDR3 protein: CASSLLTGNTEAFF. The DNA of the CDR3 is TGTGCCAGCAGTCTACTGACTGGGAACACTGAAGCTTTCTTT.

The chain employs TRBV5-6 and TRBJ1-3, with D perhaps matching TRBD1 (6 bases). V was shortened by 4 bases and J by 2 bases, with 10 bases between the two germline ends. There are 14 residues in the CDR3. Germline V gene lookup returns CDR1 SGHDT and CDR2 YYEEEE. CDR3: CASSDRTAGNTIYF. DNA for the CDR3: TGTGCCAGCAGCGATCGGACAGCTGGAAACACCATATATTTT.

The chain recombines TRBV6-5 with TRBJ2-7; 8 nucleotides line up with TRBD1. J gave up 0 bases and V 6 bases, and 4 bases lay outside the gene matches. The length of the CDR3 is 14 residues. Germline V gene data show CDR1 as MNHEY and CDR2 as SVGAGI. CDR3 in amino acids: CASRRTGTSYEQYF. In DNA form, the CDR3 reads TGTGCCAGCAGAAGGACAGGGACCTCCTACGAGCAGTACTTC.

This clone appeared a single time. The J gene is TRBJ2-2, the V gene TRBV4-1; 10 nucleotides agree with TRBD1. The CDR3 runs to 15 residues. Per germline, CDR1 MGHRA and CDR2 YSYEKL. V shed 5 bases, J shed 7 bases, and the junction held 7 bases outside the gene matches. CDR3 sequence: CASSLRQGAGGELFF. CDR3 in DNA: TGCGCCAGCAGCTTACGACAGGGGGCTGGCGGGGAGCTGTTTTTT.

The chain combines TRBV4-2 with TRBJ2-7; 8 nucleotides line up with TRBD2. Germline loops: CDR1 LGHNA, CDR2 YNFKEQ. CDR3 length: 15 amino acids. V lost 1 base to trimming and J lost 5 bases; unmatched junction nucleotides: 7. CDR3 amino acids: CASSQGSGKGDEQYF. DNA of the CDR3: TGTGCCAGCAGCCAAGGTAGCGGGAAGGGAGACGAGCAGTACTTC.

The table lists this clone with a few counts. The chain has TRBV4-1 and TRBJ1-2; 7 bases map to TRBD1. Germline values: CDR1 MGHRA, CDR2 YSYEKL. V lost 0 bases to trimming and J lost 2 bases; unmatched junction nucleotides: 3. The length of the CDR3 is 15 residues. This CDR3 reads CASSQEGRGNYGYTF. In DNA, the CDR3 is TGCGCCAGCAGCCAAGAAGGCAGGGGGAACTATGGCTACACCTTC.

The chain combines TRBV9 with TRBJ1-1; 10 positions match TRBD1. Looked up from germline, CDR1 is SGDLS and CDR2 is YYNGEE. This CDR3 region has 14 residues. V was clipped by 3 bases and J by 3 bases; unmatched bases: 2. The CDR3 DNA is TGTGCCAGCAGCGCGGGACAGGGGCACACTGAAGCTTTCTTT. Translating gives CASSAGQGHTEAFF.

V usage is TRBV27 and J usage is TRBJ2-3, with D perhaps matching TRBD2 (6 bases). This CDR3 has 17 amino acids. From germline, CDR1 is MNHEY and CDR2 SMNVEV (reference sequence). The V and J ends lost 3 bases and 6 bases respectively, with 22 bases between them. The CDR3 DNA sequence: TGTGCCAGCAGTTTCTCTCTAGCGCCTAATTTTCGGGATACGCAGTATTTT. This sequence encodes CASSFSLAPNFRDTQYF.

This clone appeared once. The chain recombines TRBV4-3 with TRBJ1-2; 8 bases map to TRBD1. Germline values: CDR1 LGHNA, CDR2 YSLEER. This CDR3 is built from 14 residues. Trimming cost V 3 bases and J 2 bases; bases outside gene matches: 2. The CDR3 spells CASSHRTGNYGYTF. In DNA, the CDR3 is TGCGCCAGCAGCCATCGGACAGGGAACTATGGCTACACCTTC.

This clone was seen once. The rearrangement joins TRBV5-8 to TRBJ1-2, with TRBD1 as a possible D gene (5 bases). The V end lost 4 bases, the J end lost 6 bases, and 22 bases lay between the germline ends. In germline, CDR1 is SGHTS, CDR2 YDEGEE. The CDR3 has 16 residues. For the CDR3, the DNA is TGTGCCAGCAGCACCCTCCGACGAGACTGGGGGGATGGCTACACCTTC. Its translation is CASSTLRRDWGDGYTF.

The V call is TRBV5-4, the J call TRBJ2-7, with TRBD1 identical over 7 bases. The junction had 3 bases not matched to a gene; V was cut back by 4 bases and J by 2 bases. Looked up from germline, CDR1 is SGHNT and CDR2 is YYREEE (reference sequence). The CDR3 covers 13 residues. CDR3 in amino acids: CASSTGTAYEQYF. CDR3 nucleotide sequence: TGTGCCAGCAGCACTGGGACAGCCTACGAGCAGTACTTC.

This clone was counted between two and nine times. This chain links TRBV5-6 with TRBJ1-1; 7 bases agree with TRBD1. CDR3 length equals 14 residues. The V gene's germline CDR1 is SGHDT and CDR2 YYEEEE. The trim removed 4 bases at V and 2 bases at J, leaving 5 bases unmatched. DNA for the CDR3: TGTGCCAGCAGCCCCGGGACAGAAAACACTGAAGCTTTCTTT. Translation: CASSPGTENTEAFF.

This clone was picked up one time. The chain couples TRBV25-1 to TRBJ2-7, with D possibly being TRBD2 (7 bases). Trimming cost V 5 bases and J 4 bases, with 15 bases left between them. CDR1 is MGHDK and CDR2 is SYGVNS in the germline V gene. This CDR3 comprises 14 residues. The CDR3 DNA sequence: TGTGCCAGCAGTCAAAGGGGGGGAAGGTACGAGCAGTACTTC. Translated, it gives CASSQRGGRYEQYF.

As DNA, the CDR3 is TGTGCCAGCCTTAACAGGGGGAAGGACACTGAAGCTTTCTTT. Translating it yields CASLNRGKDTEAFF. The chain combines TRBV28 with TRBJ1-1; 8 bases are a match to TRBD1. Germline CDR1 and CDR2: MDHEN and SYDVKM. This CDR3 contains 14 residues. With V trimmed by 8 bases and J by 3 bases, 8 bases remained unmatched.

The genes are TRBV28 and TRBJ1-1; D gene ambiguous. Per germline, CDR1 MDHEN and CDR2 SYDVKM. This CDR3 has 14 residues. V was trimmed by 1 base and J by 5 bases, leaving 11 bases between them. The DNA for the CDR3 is TGTGCCAGCAGTTTATACGGGTATTGGACTGAAGCTTTCTTT. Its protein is CASSLYGYWTEAFF.

CDR3 in DNA: TGTGCCAGCAGCCATATCAGCGGGGGGGGACGACCGCGAGAGACCCAGTACTTC. Protein sequence: CASSHISGGGRPRETQYF. The chain has TRBV4-2 and TRBJ2-5; 10 bases line up with TRBD2. Germline-derived CDR1 and CDR2 are LGHNA and YNFKEQ. V shed 3 bases and J 4 bases; nucleotides not matched to a gene: 14. CDR3 size: 18 residues.